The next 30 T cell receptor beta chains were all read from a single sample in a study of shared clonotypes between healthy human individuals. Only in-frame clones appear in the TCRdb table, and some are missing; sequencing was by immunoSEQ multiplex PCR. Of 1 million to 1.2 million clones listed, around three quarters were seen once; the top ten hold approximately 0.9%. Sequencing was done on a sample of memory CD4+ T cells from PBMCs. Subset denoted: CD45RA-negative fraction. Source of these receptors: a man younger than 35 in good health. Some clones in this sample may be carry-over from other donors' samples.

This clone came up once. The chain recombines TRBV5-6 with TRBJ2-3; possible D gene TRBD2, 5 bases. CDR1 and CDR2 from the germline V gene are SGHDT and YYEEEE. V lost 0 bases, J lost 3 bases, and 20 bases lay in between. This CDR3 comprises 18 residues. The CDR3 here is CASSLGTRKRLGTDTQYF. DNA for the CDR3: TGTGCCAGCAGCTTGGGAACACGCAAGCGGCTTGGGACAGATACGCAGTATTTT.

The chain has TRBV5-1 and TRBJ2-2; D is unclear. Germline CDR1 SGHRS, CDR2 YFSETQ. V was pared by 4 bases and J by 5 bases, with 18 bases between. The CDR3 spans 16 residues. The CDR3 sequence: CASSVGPSLGTGELFF. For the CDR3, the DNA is TGCGCCAGCAGCGTCGGGCCAAGCCTGGGGACCGGGGAGCTGTTTTTT.

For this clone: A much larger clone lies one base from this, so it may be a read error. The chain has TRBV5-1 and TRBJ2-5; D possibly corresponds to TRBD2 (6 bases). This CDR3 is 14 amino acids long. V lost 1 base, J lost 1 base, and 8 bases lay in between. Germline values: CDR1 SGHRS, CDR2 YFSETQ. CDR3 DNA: TGCGCCAGCAGCTTGAGGACTACCCAAGAGACCCAGTACTTC. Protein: CASSLRTTQETQYF.

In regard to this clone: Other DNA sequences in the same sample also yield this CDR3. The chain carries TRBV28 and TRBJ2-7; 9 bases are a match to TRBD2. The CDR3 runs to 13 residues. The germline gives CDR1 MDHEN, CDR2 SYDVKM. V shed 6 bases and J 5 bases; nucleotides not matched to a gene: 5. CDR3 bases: TGTGCCAGCAGCTCCGCGGGGGGGGACGAGCAGTACTTC. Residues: CASSSAGGDEQYF.

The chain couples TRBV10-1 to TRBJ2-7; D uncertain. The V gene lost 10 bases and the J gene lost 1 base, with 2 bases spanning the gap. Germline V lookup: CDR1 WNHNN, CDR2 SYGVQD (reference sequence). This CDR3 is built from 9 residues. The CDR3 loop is CAKSYEQYF. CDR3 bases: TGCGCCAAGTCCTACGAGCAGTACTTC.

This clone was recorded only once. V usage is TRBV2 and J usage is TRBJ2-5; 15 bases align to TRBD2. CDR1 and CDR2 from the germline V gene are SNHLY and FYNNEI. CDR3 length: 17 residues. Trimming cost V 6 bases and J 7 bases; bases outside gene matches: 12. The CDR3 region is CASSPMGQGLAGGTQYF. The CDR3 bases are TGTGCCAGCAGCCCAATGGGGCAGGGACTAGCGGGAGGGACCCAGTACTTC. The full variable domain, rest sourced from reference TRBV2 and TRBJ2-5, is EPEVTQTPSHQVTQMGQEVILRCVPISNHLYFYWYRQILGQKVEFLVSFYNNEISEKSEIFDDQFSVERPDGSNFTLKIRSTKLEDSAMYFCASSPMGQGLAGGTQYFGPGTRLLVL.

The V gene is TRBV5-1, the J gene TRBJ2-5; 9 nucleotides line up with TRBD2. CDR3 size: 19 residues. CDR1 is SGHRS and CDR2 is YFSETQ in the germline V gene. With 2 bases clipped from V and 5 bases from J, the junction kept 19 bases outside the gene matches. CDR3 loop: CASSLPPQTSGGMGETQYF. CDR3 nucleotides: TGCGCCAGCAGCTTACCACCTCAGACGAGCGGGGGGATGGGGGAGACCCAGTACTTC.

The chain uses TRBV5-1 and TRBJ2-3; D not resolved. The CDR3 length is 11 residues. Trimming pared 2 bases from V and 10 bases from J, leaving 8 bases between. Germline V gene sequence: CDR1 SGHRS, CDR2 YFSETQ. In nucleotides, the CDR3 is TGCGCCAGCAGCTTTTCCTCCTCGCAGTATTTT. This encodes CASSFSSSQYF.

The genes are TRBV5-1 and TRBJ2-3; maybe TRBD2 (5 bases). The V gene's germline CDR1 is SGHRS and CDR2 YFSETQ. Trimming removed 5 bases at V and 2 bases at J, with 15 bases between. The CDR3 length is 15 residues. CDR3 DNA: TGCGCCAGCAGGCTTATGGACTCCTACACAGATACGCAGTATTTT. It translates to CASRLMDSYTDTQYF. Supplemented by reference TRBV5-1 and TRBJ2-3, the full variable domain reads KAGVTQTPRYLIKTRGQQVTLSCSPISGHRSVSWYQQTPGQGLQFLFEYFSETQRNKGNFPGRFSGRQFSNSRSEMNVSTLELGDSALYLCASRLMDSYTDTQYFGPGTRLTVL.

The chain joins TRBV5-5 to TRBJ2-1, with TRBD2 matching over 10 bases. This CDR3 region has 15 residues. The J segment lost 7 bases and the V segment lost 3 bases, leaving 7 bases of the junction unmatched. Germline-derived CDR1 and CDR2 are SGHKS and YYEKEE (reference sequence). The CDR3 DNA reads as TGTGCCAGCAGCTCTACTAGCGGGACTTTAAATGAGCAGTTCTTC. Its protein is CASSSTSGTLNEQFF. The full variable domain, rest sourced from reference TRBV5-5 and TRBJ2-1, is DAGVTQSPTHLIKTRGQQVTLRCSPISGHKSVSWYQQVLGQGPQFIFQYYEKEERGRGNFPDRFSARQFPNYSSELNVNALLLGDSALYLCASSSTSGTLNEQFFGPGTRLTVL.

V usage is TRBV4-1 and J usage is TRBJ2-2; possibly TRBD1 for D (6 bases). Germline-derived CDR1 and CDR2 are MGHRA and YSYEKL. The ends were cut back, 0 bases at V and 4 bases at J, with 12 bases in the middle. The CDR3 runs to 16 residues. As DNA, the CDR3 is TGCGCCAGCAGCCAAGATTCAGGGGCCAGCACCGGGGAGCTGTTTTTT. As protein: CASSQDSGASTGELFF.

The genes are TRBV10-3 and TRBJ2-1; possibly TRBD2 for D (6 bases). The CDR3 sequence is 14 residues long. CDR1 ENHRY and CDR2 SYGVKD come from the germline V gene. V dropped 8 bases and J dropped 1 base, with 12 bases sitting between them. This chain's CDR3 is CAIRRGISYNEQFF. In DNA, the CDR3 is TGTGCCATCCGGCGCGGGATATCCTACAATGAGCAGTTCTTC.

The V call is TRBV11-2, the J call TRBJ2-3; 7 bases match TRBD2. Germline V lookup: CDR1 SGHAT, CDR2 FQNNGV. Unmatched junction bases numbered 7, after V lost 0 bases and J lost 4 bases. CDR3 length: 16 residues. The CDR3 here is CASSLELAEGADTQYF. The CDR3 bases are TGTGCCAGCAGCTTAGAGCTAGCGGAAGGGGCAGATACGCAGTATTTT.

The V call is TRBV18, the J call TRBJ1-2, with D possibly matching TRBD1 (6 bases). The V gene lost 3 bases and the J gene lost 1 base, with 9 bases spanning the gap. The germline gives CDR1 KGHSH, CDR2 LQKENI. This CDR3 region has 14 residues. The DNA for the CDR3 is TGTGCCAGCTCACCGGACAGAGTTAACTATGGCTACACCTTC. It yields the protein CASSPDRVNYGYTF.

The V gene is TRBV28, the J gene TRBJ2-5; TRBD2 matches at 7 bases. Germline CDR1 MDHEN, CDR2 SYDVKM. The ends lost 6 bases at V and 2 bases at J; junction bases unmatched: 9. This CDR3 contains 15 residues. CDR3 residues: CASSPPGGGQETQYF. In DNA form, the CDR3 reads TGTGCCAGCAGCCCCCCCGGGGGAGGGCAAGAGACCCAGTACTTC.

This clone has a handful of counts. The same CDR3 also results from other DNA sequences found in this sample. CDR3 residues: CASSLGRNYEQYF. In nucleotides, the CDR3 is TGCGCCAGCAGCTTGGGACGAAACTACGAGCAGTACTTC. The chain is built from TRBV5-1 and TRBJ2-7; no firm D call. Looked up from germline, CDR1 is SGHRS and CDR2 is YFSETQ. V was cut by 0 bases and J by 3 bases, with 7 bases left in between. The CDR3 length is 13 residues.

This CDR3 reads CASWRQGSSSYEQYF. CDR3 nucleotide sequence: TGCGCCAGCTGGCGGCAAGGTTCGAGCTCCTACGAGCAGTACTTC. This chain uses TRBV10-2 with TRBJ2-7; D remains unclear. This CDR3 comprises 15 residues. Germline V gene data show CDR1 as WSHSY and CDR2 as SAAADI. Trimming pared 8 bases from V and 0 bases from J, leaving 17 bases between.

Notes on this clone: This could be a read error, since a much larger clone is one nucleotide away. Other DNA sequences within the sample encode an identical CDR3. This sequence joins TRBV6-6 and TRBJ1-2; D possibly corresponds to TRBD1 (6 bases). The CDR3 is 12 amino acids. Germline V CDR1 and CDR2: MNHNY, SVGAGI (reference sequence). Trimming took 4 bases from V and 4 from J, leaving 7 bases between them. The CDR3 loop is CASSLDSYGYTF. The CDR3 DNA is TGTGCCAGCAGTTTGGACAGCTATGGCTACACCTTC.

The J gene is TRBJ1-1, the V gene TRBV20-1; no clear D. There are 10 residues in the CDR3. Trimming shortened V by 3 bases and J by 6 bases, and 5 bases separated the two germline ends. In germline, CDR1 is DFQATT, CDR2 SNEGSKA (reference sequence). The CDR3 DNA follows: TGCAGTGCTAGTCCGGCTGAAGCTTTCTTT. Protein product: CSASPAEAFF.

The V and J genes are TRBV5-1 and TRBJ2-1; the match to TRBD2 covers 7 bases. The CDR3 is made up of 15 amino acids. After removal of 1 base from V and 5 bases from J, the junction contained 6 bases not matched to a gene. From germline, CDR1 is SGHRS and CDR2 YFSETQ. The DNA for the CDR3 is TGCGCCAGCAGCTTGTTCAGCGGGAACCACAATGAGCAGTTCTTC. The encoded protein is CASSLFSGNHNEQFF.

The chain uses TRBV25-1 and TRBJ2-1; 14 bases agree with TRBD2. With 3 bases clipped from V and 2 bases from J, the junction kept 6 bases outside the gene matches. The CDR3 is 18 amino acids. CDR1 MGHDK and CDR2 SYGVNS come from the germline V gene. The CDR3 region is CASSDPGLAGGAYNEQFF. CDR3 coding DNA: TGTGCCAGCAGTGATCCCGGACTAGCGGGAGGTGCCTACAATGAGCAGTTCTTC.

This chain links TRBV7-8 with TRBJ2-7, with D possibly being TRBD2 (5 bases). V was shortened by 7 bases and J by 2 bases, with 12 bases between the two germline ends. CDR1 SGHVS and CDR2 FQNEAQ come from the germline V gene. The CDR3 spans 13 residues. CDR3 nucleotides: TGTGCCAGCATCGCGGGTATGGCCTACGAGCAGTACTTC. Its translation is CASIAGMAYEQYF.

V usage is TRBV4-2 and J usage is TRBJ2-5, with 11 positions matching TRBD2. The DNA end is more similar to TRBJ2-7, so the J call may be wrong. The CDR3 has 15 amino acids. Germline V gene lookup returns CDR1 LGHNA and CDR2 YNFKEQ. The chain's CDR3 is CASSHSRLAGYEQYF. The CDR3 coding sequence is TGTGCCAGCAGCCACAGCAGACTAGCGGGGTACGAGCAGTACTTC.

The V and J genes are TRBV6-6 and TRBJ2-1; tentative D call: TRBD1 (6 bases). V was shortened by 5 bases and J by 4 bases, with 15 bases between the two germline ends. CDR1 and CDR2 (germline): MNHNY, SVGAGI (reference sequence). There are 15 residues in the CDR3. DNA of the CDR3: TGTGCCAGCAGTCTAGACAGGCCAACTTACAATGAGCAGTTCTTC. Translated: CASSLDRPTYNEQFF.

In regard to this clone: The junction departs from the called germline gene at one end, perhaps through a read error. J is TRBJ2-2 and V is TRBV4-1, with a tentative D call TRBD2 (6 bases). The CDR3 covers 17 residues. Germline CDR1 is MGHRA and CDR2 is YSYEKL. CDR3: CASSRTRLVRGPGKLFF. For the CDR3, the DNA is TGCGCCAGCAGCCGTACCCGACTAGTTAGGGGACCCGGGAAGCTGTTTTTT.

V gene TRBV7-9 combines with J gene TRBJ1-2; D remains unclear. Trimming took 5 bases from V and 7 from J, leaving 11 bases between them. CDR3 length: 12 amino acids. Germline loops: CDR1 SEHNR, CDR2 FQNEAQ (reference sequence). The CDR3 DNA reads TGTGCCAGCAGCCCAATGTTCGCTGGCTACACCTTC. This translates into CASSPMFAGYTF.

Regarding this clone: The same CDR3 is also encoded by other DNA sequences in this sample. The CDR3, as DNA: TGCGCCAGCAGCTTGGTTTCTTCGGGGGCATACAATGAGCAGTTCTTC. Translation: CASSLVSSGAYNEQFF. The rearrangement joins TRBV5-1 to TRBJ2-1, with D perhaps being TRBD1 or TRBD2 (6 bases each). This CDR3 contains 16 residues. Germline lookup yields CDR1 SGHRS and CDR2 YFSETQ. Trimming cost V 0 bases and J 4 bases, with 14 bases left between them.

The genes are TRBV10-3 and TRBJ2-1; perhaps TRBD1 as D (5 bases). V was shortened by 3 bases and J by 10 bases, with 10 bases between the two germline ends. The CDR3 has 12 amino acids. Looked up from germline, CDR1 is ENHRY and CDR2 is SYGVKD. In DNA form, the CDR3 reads TGTGCCATCAGTGAATTACGGACAGAGCAGTTCTTC. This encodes CAISELRTEQFF.

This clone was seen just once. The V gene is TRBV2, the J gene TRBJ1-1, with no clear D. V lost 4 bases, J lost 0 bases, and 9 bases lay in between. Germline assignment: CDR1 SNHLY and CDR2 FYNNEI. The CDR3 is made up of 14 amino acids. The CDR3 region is CASSVLGLNTEAFF. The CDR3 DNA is TGTGCCAGCAGTGTCCTGGGGTTGAACACTGAAGCTTTCTTT.

CDR3 DNA sequence: TGTGCCAGCAGTTACCTAGCGGGAGGGCGGGATGAGCAGTTCTTC. Its translation is CASSYLAGGRDEQFF. V gene TRBV6-6 combines with J gene TRBJ2-1, with 12 bases matching TRBD2. Trimming cost V 2 bases and J 8 bases; bases outside gene matches: 4. The CDR3 extends over 15 amino acids. Germline V CDR1 and CDR2: MNHNY, SVGAGI (reference sequence).